These T cell receptor beta chains were read from a single sample in a study of blood T cell repertoires in COVID-19. Method: immunoSEQ multiplex PCR; TCRdb's copy keeps in-frame clones and lacks some. The table lists fewer than 400,000 clones, over 75% of them singletons, with about 5% in the top ten. Sequencing was performed on PBMCs or T cells enriched from blood (not recorded which). Source of these receptors: a young man who had recovered from COVID-19. The CDR3 runs from the conserved cysteine through the conserved F or W. The D gene is left open where the match is weak. The size field is filled for only some rows; it gives once, few, many or a size class.

few,.,TRBJ2-6,TRBV15,TGTGCCACAGCTGGGGGCCTCTCTGGGGCCAACGTCCTGACTTTC,CATAGGLSGANVLTF
.,TRBD1,TRBJ1-1,TRBV7-9,TGTGCCAGCAGCGGGCAGGGGGCGCGCACTGAAGCTTTCTTT,CASSGQGARTEAFF
.,TRBD1,TRBJ2-6,TRBV18,TGTGCCAGCTCTCGGGACAGCGCCTCTGGGGCCAACGTCCTGACTTTC,CASSRDSASGANVLTF
.,.,TRBJ2-3,TRBV21-1,TGTGCCAGCAGCAGGACAGGGACAGATACGCAGTATTTT,CASSRTGTDTQYF
.,.,TRBJ1-2,TRBV18,TGTGCCAGCTCACCAAGATCAGGGGCCTCTAACTATGGCTACACCTTC,CASSPRSGASNYGYTF
few,.,TRBJ1-2,TRBV19,TGTGCCAGTAGTCCTAACACGGAGCATGGCTACACCTTC,CASSPNTEHGYTF
.,.,TRBJ2-7,TRBV18,TGTGCCAGCTCACCGTTAAAGGCCTCGGGGAGAACCACAGATTACGAGCAGTACTTC,CASSPLKASGRTTDYEQYF
few,TRBD1,TRBJ2-7,TRBV5-1,TGCGCCAGCAGCTTGGTCGACAGGGCCTACGAGCAGTACTTC,CASSLVDRAYEQYF
.,TRBD1,TRBJ1-2,TRBV7-9,TGTGCCAGCAGCGGACAGGATTTGGGCTATGGCTACACCTTC,CASSGQDLGYGYTF
.,TRBD1,TRBJ2-7,TRBV6-5,TGTGCCAGCAGTTATGGGGACAGGGGGCCCTACGAGCAGTACTTC,CASSYGDRGPYEQYF
.,TRBD2,TRBJ2-3,TRBV27,TGTGCCAGCAGTGGGTTGACGGGGGGGGCGCAGTATTTT,CASSGLTGGAQYF
few,TRBD1,TRBJ2-7,TRBV6-1,TGTGCCAGCAGTGAAGTCGCGACAGGGGGGACCTACGAGCAGTACTTC,CASSEVATGGTYEQYF
.,TRBD2,TRBJ2-3,TRBV5-1,TGCGCCAGCAGGTCTAGCGGGGGGCCAGATACGCAGTATTTT,CASRSSGGPDTQYF
few,TRBD1,TRBJ1-1,TRBV18,TGTGCCAGCTCACCCGACAGGGCCACTGAAGCTTTCTTT,CASSPDRATEAFF
.,TRBD1,TRBJ1-6,TRBV4-2,TGTGCCAGCAGCCAAGATGGACAGGGAGAATCACCCCTCCACTTT,CASSQDGQGESPLHF
.,.,TRBJ1-2,TRBV5-1,TGCGCCAGCAGCTTGTATGGACAGCCTAACTATGGCTACACCTTC,CASSLYGQPNYGYTF
.,TRBD1,TRBJ1-4,TRBV4-1,TGCGCCAGCAGCCTTACAGGGGGCGGTGGTGAAAAACTGTTTTTT,CASSLTGGGGEKLFF
.,.,TRBJ2-7,TRBV10-3,TGTGCCATTGGGGGGGCTACGTCTACCTACGAGCAGTACTTC,CAIGGATSTYEQYF
.,.,TRBJ2-3,TRBV7-3,TGTGCCAGCAGCTTAAGCGGGGCAGATACGCAGTATTTT,CASSLSGADTQYF
.,.,TRBJ2-1,TRBV29-1,TGCAGCGTTGCCTGGAGCGAGCAGTTCTTC,CSVAWSEQFF
once,.,TRBJ1-6,TRBV12-3/TRBV12-4,TGTGCCAGCAGTTTGGTTGAGAATTCACCCCTCCACTTT,CASSLVENSPLHF
.,.,TRBJ1-2,TRBV6-1,TGTGCCAGCAGTGAAGGGACAGAGCTATATGGCTACACCTTC,CASSEGTELYGYTF
.,.,TRBJ2-7,TRBV2,TGTGCCAGCAGTGTAAAAAACTACGAGCAGTACTTC,CASSVKNYEQYF
.,.,TRBJ2-1,TRBV7-8,TGTGCCAGCAGCTTAAGGCGACAGGCCTACAATGAGCAGTTCTTC,CASSLRRQAYNEQFF
.,TRBD1,TRBJ2-7,TRBV15,TGTGCCACCAGTCCAACTCGGGACAGGGTGTACGAGCAGTACTTC,CATSPTRDRVYEQYF
.,.,TRBJ1-6,TRBV10-1,TGCGCCAGCAGTGACAGGGGCGGTAGGTCCTATAATTCACCCCTCCACTTT,CASSDRGGRSYNSPLHF
.,.,TRBJ1-4,TRBV2,TGTGCCAGCAGCGACGGGGGGTCCCACGTTAGTGAAAAACTGTTTTTT,CASSDGGSHVSEKLFF
.,TRBD1,TRBJ1-6,TRBV5-1,TGCGCCAGCAGCCATCCGGACAGGGTAAATTCACCCCTCCACTTT,CASSHPDRVNSPLHF
few,TRBD1,TRBJ1-1,TRBV6-5,TGTGCCAGCAGGTCCTCGGGACAGGGTGCCCCTGAAGCTTTCTTT,CASRSSGQGAPEAFF
.,.,TRBJ1-2,TRBV28,TGTGCCAGCAGTTTTAAGGGGGAGTGGGGCTATGGCTACACCTTC,CASSFKGEWGYGYTF
few,.,TRBJ1-2,TRBV2,TGTGCCAGTCAGGACAGCAGTTACTATGGCTACACCTTC,CASQDSSYYGYTF
.,TRBD2,TRBJ2-2,TRBV7-9,TGTGCCAGCAGCCTTAGCGGGGGGGCCTCCGGGGAGCTGTTTTTT,CASSLSGGASGELFF
.,.,TRBJ1-1,TRBV10-3,TGTGCCGCTAGACAGAGCCTTAACACTGAAGCTTTCTTT,CAARQSLNTEAFF
few,.,TRBJ1-6,TRBV18,TGTGCCAGCTCACCACCGGCGGCGACGGTTAATTCACCCCTCCACTTT,CASSPPAATVNSPLHF
.,.,TRBJ1-4,TRBV2,TGTGCCAGCAGTTTGAGTTCTACAACTAATGAAAAACTGTTTTTT,CASSLSSTTNEKLFF
.,TRBD1,TRBJ1-6,TRBV10-3,TGTGCCATCAGTCAAGGACAGGGAGGATTCTCCTATAATTCACCCCTCCACTTT,CAISQGQGGFSYNSPLHF
.,TRBD1,TRBJ1-1,TRBV4-1,TGCGCCAGCAGCACAGGGGGATATAGGCACACTGAAGCTTTCTTT,CASSTGGYRHTEAFF
.,TRBD1,TRBJ2-2,TRBV5-1,TGCGCCAGCGAGGGACAGGTGAACACCGGGGAGCTGTTTTTT,CASEGQVNTGELFF
.,.,TRBJ1-5,TRBV28,TGTGCCAGCAGGTATCGCAATCAGCCCCAGCATTTT,CASRYRNQPQHF
.,TRBD1,TRBJ1-5,TRBV7-8,TGTGCCAGCAGCTCCGTCCCCGGGACAGGGGGATATAGCAATCAGCCCCAGCATTTT,CASSSVPGTGGYSNQPQHF
few,.,TRBJ1-5,TRBV29-1,TGCAGCGTTGCCAGTGGAGGTAGCAATCAGCCCCAGCATTTT,CSVASGGSNQPQHF
.,TRBD1,TRBJ2-7,TRBV6-5,TGTGCCAGCAGTTACTCATTCGGACAGGGCTACGAGCAGTACTTC,CASSYSFGQGYEQYF
.,.,TRBJ2-3,TRBV5-1,TGCGCCAGCAGAGGCGGGCTGGGCACAGATACGCAGTATTTT,CASRGGLGTDTQYF